What follows are 13 T cell receptor beta chains derived from one specimen sequenced in a study of T cell responses to AZD1222 COVID-19 vaccine. Assay: immunoSEQ multiplex PCR; the TCRdb copy retains only in-frame clones and omits some. The data hold about 160,000 clones, with just over 90% observed a single time. Specimen: peripheral blood, collected on day 0 of MenACWY control vaccination. The receptors were sampled from an adult in good health.

The genes are TRBV6-1 and TRBJ1-1; D ambiguous. Per germline, CDR1 MNHNS and CDR2 SASEGT. CDR3 length: 14 amino acids. Trimming took off 2 bases at V and 4 bases at J, with 11 bases between the two ends. The CDR3 spells CASSELGRFTEAFF. Here the CDR3 DNA reads TGTGCCAGCAGTGAATTGGGCCGTTTCACTGAAGCTTTCTTT.

V usage is TRBV5-8 and J usage is TRBJ1-6, with 7 nucleotides matching TRBD1. The CDR3 loop spans 18 amino acids. CDR1 and CDR2 from the germline V gene are SGHTS and YDEGEE. Germline trimming cut 0 bases from V and 0 bases from J; bases unmatched to any gene: 6. DNA for the CDR3: TGTGCCAGCAGCTTGGACAAACAGGGGAGCTCCTATAATTCACCCCTCCACTTT. Its protein product is CASSLDKQGSSYNSPLHF.

The chain uses TRBV21-1 and TRBJ2-1; no DNA check was done on the table's D call, TRBD1. TRBV21-1 is shown as a pseudogene. This CDR3 has 12 residues. The CDR3: CASPQGDNEQFF. As DNA, the CDR3 is TGTGCCAGCCCACAGGGTGACAATGAGCAGTTCTTC.

V and J are TRBV15 and TRBJ1-5; D remains unclear. The V gene's germline CDR1 is LNHNV and CDR2 YYDKDF (reference sequence). This CDR3 comprises 14 residues. V lost 8 bases and J 1 base, leaving 12 bases between the germline ends. The CDR3, as DNA: TGTGCCACCCAAGACCCGAGAAGCAATCAGCCCCAGCATTTT. It yields the protein CATQDPRSNQPQHF.

The chain couples TRBV5-1 to TRBJ2-1; 10 bases agree with TRBD1. The V segment lost 0 bases and the J segment 3 bases; nucleotides outside the gene matches: 0. Germline CDR1 reads SGHRS; CDR2 reads YFSETQ. The CDR3 length is 15 residues. DNA for the CDR3: TGCGCCAGCAGCTTGGGGACAGGGGGCTACAATGAGCAGTTCTTC. Encoded protein: CASSLGTGGYNEQFF.

The rearrangement joins TRBV27 to TRBJ1-4; D gene unclear. CDR1 MNHEY and CDR2 SMNVEV come from the germline V gene (reference sequence). The CDR3 runs 14 residues. Trimming stripped 5 bases from V and 4 bases from J, with 11 bases between. CDR3 DNA: TGTGCCAGCAGTGCTCGGCAGTTTAATGAAAAACTGTTTTTT. Protein sequence: CASSARQFNEKLFF.

V gene TRBV9 combines with J gene TRBJ2-2, with D unresolved. The CDR3 is 16 residues long. Germline lookup yields CDR1 SGDLS and CDR2 YYNGEE. Deletions cut 0 bases from V and 6 bases from J, with 15 bases between. CDR3 coding DNA: TGTGCCAGCAGCGTAGTTTCTGGTTCCTGGGCCGGGGAGCTGTTTTTT. It specifies CASSVVSGSWAGELFF.

The rearrangement links TRBV13 to TRBJ2-1; D is undetermined. The CDR3 contains 15 residues. In germline, CDR1 is PRHDT, CDR2 FYEKMQ (reference sequence). The V end lost 1 base, the J end lost 2 bases, and 9 bases lay between the germline ends. The CDR3 sequence: CASSLDGGPYNEQFF. In nucleotides, the CDR3 is TGTGCCAGCAGCTTAGATGGCGGACCCTACAATGAGCAGTTCTTC. Variable domain in full (rest from reference TRBV13 and TRBJ2-1): AAGVIQSPRHLIKEKRETATLKCYPIPRHDTVYWYQQGPGQDPQFLISFYEKMQSDKGSIPDRFSAQQFSDYHSELNMSSLELGDSALYFCASSLDGGPYNEQFFGPGTRLTVL.

The chain is built from TRBV21-1 and TRBJ2-7. TRBV21-1 is a listed pseudogene. The length of the CDR3 is 14 residues. CDR3 sequence: CASSKGDGSYEQYF. The CDR3 DNA reads as TGTGCCAGCAGCAAAGGGGACGGATCCTACGAGCAGTACTTC.

Concerning this clone: This specimen includes other DNA sequences encoding the same CDR3. V gene TRBV30 combines with J gene TRBJ2-7; D perhaps matches TRBD2 (5 bases). CDR1 and CDR2 (germline): GTSNPN, SVGIG (reference sequence). Trimming took 0 bases from V and 0 from J, leaving 9 bases between them. This CDR3 contains 14 residues. In nucleotides, the CDR3 is TGTGCCTGGAGTGTAGGAGGCAGCTCCTACGAGCAGTACTTC. Its protein product is CAWSVGGSSYEQYF. The entire variable domain, with the rest obtained from reference TRBV30 and TRBJ2-7, is as follows: SQTIHQWPATLVQPVGSPLSLECTVEGTSNPNLYWYRQAAGRGLQLLFYSVGIGQISSEVPQNLSASRPQDRQFILSSKKLLLSDSGFYLCAWSVGGSSYEQYFGPGTRLTVT.

The rearrangement uses TRBV24-1 and TRBJ1-4; 7 bases map to TRBD1. Trimming removed 0 bases from V and 7 bases from J; junction bases left unmatched: 10. In germline, CDR1 is KGHDR, CDR2 SFDVKD. The CDR3 is 17 amino acids. The CDR3: CATSDLKRQGCCEKLFF. The CDR3 DNA reads as TGTGCCACCAGTGATTTGAAACGACAGGGATGTTGTGAAAAACTGTTTTTT.

The rearrangement links TRBV25-1 to TRBJ1-1, with D perhaps matching TRBD1 (6 bases). Deletions cut 7 bases from V and 3 bases from J, with 9 bases between. The germline CDR1 and CDR2 sequences are MGHDK and SYGVNS. This CDR3 comprises 12 residues. CDR3 bases: TGTGCCAGCACCCGGACAGACACTGAAGCTTTCTTT. It codes for CASTRTDTEAFF.

The chain is built from TRBV4-1 and TRBJ2-1; TRBD2 might be the D (6 bases). The length of the CDR3 is 14 residues. CDR1 and CDR2 (germline): MGHRA, YSYEKL. Trimming removed 4 bases at V and 7 bases at J, with 14 bases between. The CDR3 DNA follows: TGCGCCAGCAGCCGCGGGACCTTTATGAATGAGCAGTTCTTC. It codes for CASSRGTFMNEQFF.